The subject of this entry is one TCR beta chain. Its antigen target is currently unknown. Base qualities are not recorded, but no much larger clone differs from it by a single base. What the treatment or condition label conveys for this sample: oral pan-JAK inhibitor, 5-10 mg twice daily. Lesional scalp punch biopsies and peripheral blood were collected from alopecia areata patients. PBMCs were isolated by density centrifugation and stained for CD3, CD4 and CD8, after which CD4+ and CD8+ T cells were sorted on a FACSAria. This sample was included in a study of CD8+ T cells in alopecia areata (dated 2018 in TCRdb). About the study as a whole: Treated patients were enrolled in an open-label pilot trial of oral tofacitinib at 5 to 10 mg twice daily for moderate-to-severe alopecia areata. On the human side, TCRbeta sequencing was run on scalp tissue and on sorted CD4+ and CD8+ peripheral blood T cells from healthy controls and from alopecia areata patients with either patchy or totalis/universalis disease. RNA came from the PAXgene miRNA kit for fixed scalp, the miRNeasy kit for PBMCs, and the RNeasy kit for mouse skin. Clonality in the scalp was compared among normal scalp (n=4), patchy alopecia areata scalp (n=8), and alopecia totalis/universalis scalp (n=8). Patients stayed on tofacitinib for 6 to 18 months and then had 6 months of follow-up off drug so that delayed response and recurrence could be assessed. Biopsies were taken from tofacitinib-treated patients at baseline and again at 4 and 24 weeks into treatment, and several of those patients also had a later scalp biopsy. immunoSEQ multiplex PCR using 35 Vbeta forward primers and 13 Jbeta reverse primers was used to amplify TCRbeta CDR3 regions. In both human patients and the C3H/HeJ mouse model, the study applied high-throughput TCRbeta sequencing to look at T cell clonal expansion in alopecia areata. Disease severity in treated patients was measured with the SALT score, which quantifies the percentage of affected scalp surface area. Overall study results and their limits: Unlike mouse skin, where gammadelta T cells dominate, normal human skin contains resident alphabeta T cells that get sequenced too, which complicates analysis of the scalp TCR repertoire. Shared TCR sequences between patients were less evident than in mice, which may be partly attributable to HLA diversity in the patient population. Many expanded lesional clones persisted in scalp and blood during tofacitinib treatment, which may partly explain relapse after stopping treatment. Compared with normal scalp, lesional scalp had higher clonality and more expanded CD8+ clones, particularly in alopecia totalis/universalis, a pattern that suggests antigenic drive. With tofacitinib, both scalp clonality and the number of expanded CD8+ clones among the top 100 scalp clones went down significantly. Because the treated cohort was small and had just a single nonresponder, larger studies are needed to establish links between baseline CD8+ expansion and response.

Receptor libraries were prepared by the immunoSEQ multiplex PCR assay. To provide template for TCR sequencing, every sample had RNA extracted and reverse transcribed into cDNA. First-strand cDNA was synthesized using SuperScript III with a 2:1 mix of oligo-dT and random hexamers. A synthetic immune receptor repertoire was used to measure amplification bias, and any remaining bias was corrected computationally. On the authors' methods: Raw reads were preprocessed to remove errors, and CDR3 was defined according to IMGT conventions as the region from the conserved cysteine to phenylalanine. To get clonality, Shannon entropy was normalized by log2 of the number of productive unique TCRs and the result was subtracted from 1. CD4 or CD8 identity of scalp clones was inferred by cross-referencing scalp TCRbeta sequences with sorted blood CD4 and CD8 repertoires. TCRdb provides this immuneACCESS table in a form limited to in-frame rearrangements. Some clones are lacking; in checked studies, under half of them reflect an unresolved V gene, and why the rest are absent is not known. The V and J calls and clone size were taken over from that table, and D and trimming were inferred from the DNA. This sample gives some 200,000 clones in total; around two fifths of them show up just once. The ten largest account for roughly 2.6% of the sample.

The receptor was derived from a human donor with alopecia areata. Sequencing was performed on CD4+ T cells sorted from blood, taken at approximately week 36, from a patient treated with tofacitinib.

The sequenced DNA: TGTGCCAGCACCGCCAGCGGAGCGGGAACCTACAATGAGCAGTTCTTC. Its protein is CASTASGAGTYNEQFF. The receptor chain draws on TRBV7-9 and TRBJ2-1, with 7 junctional bases fitting TRBD2. Its CDR3 holds 16 amino acids, cysteine through phenylalanine. The DNA shown is the 48-base CDR3, in frame from base 1. V is trimmed back by 7 bases and J by 2 bases, and the junction contains 11 bases that no gene match accounts for. The germline V gene (reference sequence) specifies SEHNR as CDR1 and FQNEAQ as CDR2.